These 17 T cell receptor beta chains originate from one sample sequenced in a study of Graves' ophthalmopathy and Graves' hyperthyroidism. Transcripts of RNA were the source for amplifying TCR beta CDR3 regions. Investigators did first-round RT-PCR with HTBI primers, then second-round multiplex PCR. TCRdb fed the multiplex PCR reads into MiXCR, producing one record per CDR3 protein. The repertoire consists of hundreds of thousands of distinct CDR3 sequences, with about 40% occurring once and the leading ten covering about 3.3%. Sequenced sample: peripheral blood. These receptors came from an adult man with Graves' ophthalmopathy.

This clonotype was seen ten or more times. The chain is built from TRBV29-1 and TRBJ2-7; 9 bases are shared with TRBD1. The V segment lost 6 bases and the J segment 4 bases; nucleotides outside the gene matches: 13. This CDR3 has 15 amino acids. Per the germline V gene, CDR1 is SQVTM and CDR2 is ANQGSEA. Written as DNA, the CDR3 is TGCAGCGTGCTGTTAGTTCTGGGACAGGGTTACGAGCAGTACTTC. Amino acids: CSVLLVLGQGYEQYF.

The sample holds many counts of this clonotype. V usage is TRBV4-2 and J usage is TRBJ1-1; D call uncertain. Germline V gene lookup returns CDR1 LGHNA and CDR2 YNFKEQ. This CDR3 is 16 amino acids long. Trimming shortened V by 0 bases and J by 1 base, and 12 bases separated the two germline ends. As DNA, the CDR3 is TGTGCCAGCAGCCAAGAGAAGGCCCGGTGGAACACTGAAGCTTTCTTT. It codes for CASSQEKARWNTEAFF.

In its sample, this clonotype was seen many times. V usage is TRBV2 and J usage is TRBJ1-2; 8 nucleotides match TRBD1. The CDR3 covers 15 residues. The V segment lost 5 bases and the J segment 4 bases; nucleotides outside the gene matches: 9. Germline CDR1 reads SNHLY; CDR2 reads FYNNEI. This chain's CDR3 is CASSLTPGGSYGYTF. The DNA for the CDR3 is TGTGCCAGCAGTCTGACACCAGGGGGCAGCTATGGCTACACCTTC.

The chain is built from TRBV10-3 and TRBJ1-4; the D gene is possibly TRBD1 (5 bases). Germline values: CDR1 ENHRY, CDR2 SYGVKD. The CDR3 totals 11 residues. The CDR3 coding sequence is TGTGCTGATGGGGGTAATGAAAAACTGTTTTTT. It codes for CADGGNEKLFF.

The V call is TRBV12-3 or TRBV12-4, the J call TRBJ2-2, with TRBD2 matching 7 bases. V lost 6 bases and J lost 1; bases outside the gene matches: 11. This CDR3 is built from 17 residues. This CDR3 is CASSPEGPSGNTGELFF. CDR3 in DNA: TGTGCCAGCAGCCCCGAGGGGCCTAGCGGGAACACCGGGGAGCTGTTTTTT.

With regard to this clonotype: A much larger clone sits a single nucleotide away, making a read error possible. The CDR3 region is CASSGKGLVYEQYF. The DNA of the CDR3 is TGTGCCAGCAGCGGAAAGGGACTTGTCTACGAGCAGTACTTC. J is TRBJ2-5 and V is TRBV7-9; tentative D call: TRBD2 (6 bases). The J call may not be correct, given that the DNA end is closer to TRBJ2-7. Germline V CDR1 and CDR2: SEHNR, FQNEAQ (reference sequence). The CDR3 is 14 residues long.

This clonotype was observed at least ten times. V and J are TRBV2 and TRBJ2-7; 7 nucleotides match TRBD1. The CDR3 runs 14 residues. The trim removed 3 bases at V and 5 bases at J, leaving 7 bases unmatched. Germline V gene lookup returns CDR1 SNHLY and CDR2 FYNNEI. CDR3 protein: CASSDPTGSDEQYF. CDR3 nucleotide sequence: TGTGCCAGCAGTGACCCGACAGGGTCCGACGAGCAGTACTTC. Full variable domain (remainder filled in from reference TRBV2 and TRBJ2-7): EPEVTQTPSHQVTQMGQEVILRCVPISNHLYFYWYRQILGQKVEFLVSFYNNEISEKSEIFDDQFSVERPDGSNFTLKIRSTKLEDSAMYFCASSDPTGSDEQYFGPGTRLTVT.

The V call is TRBV3-1, the J call TRBJ2-2; D unresolved. Trimming shortened V by 0 bases and J by 7 bases, and 18 bases separated the two germline ends. Per the germline V gene, CDR1 is LGHDT and CDR2 is YNNKEL (reference sequence). This CDR3 has 17 amino acids. This CDR3 reads CASSQDLKSPSFGELFF. In nucleotides, the CDR3 is TGTGCCAGCAGCCAAGATCTCAAGAGCCCCTCGTTCGGGGAGCTGTTTTTT. Full variable domain (missing parts from reference TRBV3-1 and TRBJ2-2): DTAVSQTPKYLVTQMGNDKSIKCEQNLGHDTMYWYKQDSKKFLKIMFSYNNKELIINETVPNRFSPKSPDKAHLNLHINSLELGDSAVYFCASSQDLKSPSFGELFFGEGSRLTVL.

This clonotype has a handful of counts. J is TRBJ1-4 and V is TRBV6-2 or TRBV6-3; maybe TRBD1 (6 bases). Germline-derived CDR1 and CDR2 are MNHEY and SVGEGT. The CDR3 consists of 13 residues. Trimming pared 4 bases from V and 7 bases from J, leaving 10 bases between. DNA of the CDR3: TGTGCCAGCAGTTCGGCGGACAGTGAAAAACTGTTTTTT. Translated, it gives CASSSADSEKLFF.

On this clonotype: A much larger clone sits a single nucleotide away, making a read error possible. The gene calls are TRBV4-2 and TRBJ2-2; 8 nucleotides agree with TRBD1. The CDR3 length is 16 residues. Per the germline V gene, CDR1 is LGHNA and CDR2 is YNFKEQ. The CDR3 here is CPSSQETGANTGELFF. The DNA of the CDR3 is TGTCCCAGCAGCCAAGAGACAGGGGCGAACACCGGGGAGCTGTTTTTT.

The table lists this clonotype with a few counts. Relative to the germline gene, one junction end is altered; a read error may explain this. This sequence joins TRBV7-2 and TRBJ1-4; D call uncertain. This CDR3 spans 15 amino acids. CDR1 and CDR2 from the germline V gene are SGHTA and FQGNSA. The CDR3 DNA is TGCGCCAGCAGAAGGGCCTGGGGAACTAATGAAAAACTGTTTTTT. Translation: CASRRAWGTNEKLFF.

The genes are TRBV29-1 and TRBJ1-1, with D maybe TRBD1 (5 bases). The V and J ends lost 8 bases and 4 bases respectively, with 17 bases between them. The CDR3 extends over 13 amino acids. Looked up from germline, CDR1 is SQVTM and CDR2 is ANQGSEA. CDR3: CSPSGGGSTEAFF. The DNA of the CDR3 is TGCAGCCCCAGCGGGGGAGGGAGCACTGAAGCTTTCTTT.

The chain couples TRBV27 to TRBJ2-7; the D is unclear. Germline-derived CDR1 and CDR2 are MNHEY and SMNVEV (reference sequence). This CDR3 has 14 residues. Trimming removed 4 bases at V and 2 bases at J, with 12 bases between. CDR3 sequence reads: CASSYSLGTYEQYF. CDR3 in DNA: TGTGCCAGCAGTTACTCGTTAGGGACCTACGAGCAGTACTTC.

This clonotype was detected only a few times. The genes are TRBV9 and TRBJ2-2; D is ambiguous. CDR1 and CDR2 from the germline V gene are SGDLS and YYNGEE. The CDR3 covers 14 residues. The V gene lost 4 bases and the J gene lost 5 bases, with 12 bases spanning the gap. The CDR3 DNA sequence: TGTGCCAGCAGCCCCCGAGTGGGAACCGGGGAGCTGTTTTTT. It translates to CASSPRVGTGELFF.

The chain recombines TRBV2 with TRBJ1-4; D is unresolved. V gave up 4 bases and J gave up 7 bases, with 10 bases separating them. Looked up from germline, CDR1 is SNHLY and CDR2 is FYNNEI. The CDR3 is made up of 13 amino acids. CDR3 amino acids: CASSAQRPEKLFF. The CDR3 DNA follows: TGTGCCAGCAGTGCCCAACGGCCTGAAAAACTGTTTTTT.

This clonotype has at least ten counts. The rearrangement uses TRBV25-1 and TRBJ1-1; D remains unclear. Germline CDR1 reads MGHDK; CDR2 reads SYGVNS. Deletions cut 4 bases from V and 1 base from J, with 13 bases between. The CDR3 has 15 residues. The CDR3 DNA reads TGTGCCAGCAGTGTCCAGGAGGAGGGGAACACTGAAGCTTTCTTT. Translated: CASSVQEEGNTEAFF.

The V gene is TRBV20-1, the J gene TRBJ2-7; D may be TRBD2 (6 bases). The J call may be faulty, since TRBJ2-1 better matches the DNA end. The CDR3 runs 14 residues. The germline V gene encodes CDR1 DFQATT and CDR2 SNEGSKA (reference sequence). CDR3 nucleotides: TGCAGTGCACCGGGAGTCTTACTCTACAATGAGCAGTTCTTC. Its protein product is CSAPGVLLYNEQFF.